Listed below are T cell receptor beta chains from one sample, sequenced in a study of blood T cell repertoires in COVID-19. Using immunoSEQ multiplex PCR, the repertoire was profiled, and TCRdb retains in-frame clones only, with some absent. This sample has 150,000 to 200,000 clones; 84% occur once, and the top ten carry roughly 15%. The sequencing input was peripheral blood. The receptors originated from a woman in her 70s with COVID-19, enrolled during active disease. CDR3s include the opening cysteine and the closing phenylalanine or tryptophan. Fields, in order: V gene, J gene, clone size, D gene, CDR3 DNA, CDR3 protein. The D gene is left open where the match is weak. A row's size may be missing; if present it is once, few, many or a size class.

>TRBV14|TRBJ2-3|-|TRBD2
TGTGCCAGCAGCCGCTCGACTAGCGGTACTGTAACGAGAACGCAGTATTTT
CASSRSTSGTVTRTQYF
>TRBV9|TRBJ2-7|-|TRBD1
TGTGCCAGCAGCGGACAGGGGGGACCCTATGGGCAGTACTTC
CASSGQGGPYGQYF
>TRBV5-1|TRBJ2-6|-|-
TGCGCCCGCAGCCAGGAGGCGGGGGGGGCCAACGTCCTGACTTTC
CARSQEAGGANVLTF
>TRBV29-1|TRBJ2-1|once|-
TGCAGCGGCGTCGGGGGCAATGAGCAGTTCTTC
CSGVGGNEQFF
>TRBV11-2|TRBJ1-1|-|-
TGTGCCAGCAGACCCTGGTATACAAAGAACACTGAAGCTTTCTTT
CASRPWYTKNTEAFF
>TRBV11-3|TRBJ1-6|few|TRBD1
TGTGCCAGCAGCGACAGGGACAGCTCACCCCTCCACTTT
CASSDRDSSPLHF
>TRBV5-4|TRBJ2-5|-|TRBD1
TGTGCCAGCAGCTTTGGAGCAGGAGGGGACAGGGGGGAGACCCAGTACTTC
CASSFGAGGDRGETQYF
>TRBV4-2|TRBJ1-1|-|-
TGTGCCAGCAGCCAAGCAGCCGGGTCGTTCGGCACTGAAGCTTTCTTT
CASSQAAGSFGTEAFF
>TRBV7-9|TRBJ1-2|few|-
TGTGCCAGCAGCTTTGGACTGGGGGGCTACACCTTC
CASSFGLGGYTF
>TRBV27|TRBJ1-5|-|-
TGTGCCAGCAGTTTCGGGGGGCGTCAGCCCCAGCATTTT
CASSFGGRQPQHF
>TRBV5-1|TRBJ2-3|-|TRBD2
TGCGCCAGCAGCTCTATAGCGGGAGCTAGCACAGATACGCAGTATTTT
CASSSIAGASTDTQYF
>TRBV6-5|TRBJ2-2|-|TRBD1
TGTGCCAGCAAGACGACAGGGCCTCACACCGGGGAGCTGTTTTTT
CASKTTGPHTGELFF
>TRBV28|TRBJ1-6|-|-
TGTGCCAGCAGCATTCAGTCAGGGGCCGGCGGTTCACCCCTCCACTTT
CASSIQSGAGGSPLHF
>TRBV7-2|TRBJ2-5|-|TRBD1
TGTGCCAGCAGTCGAGGACAGGGTGGCATGGAGACCCAGTACTTC
CASSRGQGGMETQYF
>TRBV5-4|TRBJ1-1|-|-
TGTGCCAGCAGCCGGAGGGGCGCGAACACTGAAGCTTTCTTT
CASSRRGANTEAFF
>TRBV5-1|TRBJ2-3|-|-
TGCGCCAGCAGCTTGGGGGGAGTAGGCACAGATACGCAGTATTTT
CASSLGGVGTDTQYF